This TCR beta chain comes out of a study of blood T cell repertoires in COVID-19. Study in general: Acute and convalescent COVID-19 samples came from the United States, Italy and Spain. T cells, B-cell-depleted T cells, or PBMCs supplied cDNA or gDNA.

TCRdb's table, derived via immunoSEQ multiplex PCR, lists solely in-frame clones and lacks some. The data show approximately 29,000 clones, approximately 93% seen once. One Seattle source followed patients from active infection through their disease course. The CDR3 is 16 residues long. After removal of 5 bases from V and 4 bases from J, the junction contained 6 bases not matched to a gene. Per the germline V gene, CDR1 is LNHDA and CDR2 is SQIVND (reference sequence). This TCR came from a woman aged 70-85 years with COVID-19, enrolled during active disease. The sample comprised peripheral blood. The rearrangement uses TRBV19 and TRBJ2-2; the match to TRBD2 covers 11 bases. The chain's CDR3 is CASSPTSGSGTGELFF. CDR3 in DNA: TGTGCCAGTAGTCCCACTAGCGGGAGTGGCACCGGGGAGCTGTTTTTT. Looking up the rest from reference TRBV19 and TRBJ2-2 gives the full variable domain: DGGITQSPKYLFRKEGQNVTLSCEQNLNHDAMYWYRQDPGQGLRLIYYSQIVNDFQKGDIAEGYSVSREKKESFPLTVTSAQKNPTAFYLCASSPTSGSGTGELFFGEGSRLTVL.